Following are 23 T cell receptor beta chains from one sample sequenced in a study of T cell responses to AZD1222 COVID-19 vaccine. Repertoires were generated with immunoSEQ multiplex PCR, while TCRdb's copy carries only in-frame clones and drops some. The sample records approximately 99,000 clones, over 85% being singletons. Sequenced material: peripheral blood, taken on day 0 of MenACWY control vaccination. The receptors come from an adult in good health.

The sample holds one count of this clone. The genes are TRBV19 and TRBJ2-1, with D unresolved. Trimming shortened V by 3 bases and J by 7 bases, and 7 bases separated the two germline ends. The CDR3 spans 12 residues. CDR1 is LNHDA and CDR2 is SQIVND in the germline V gene (reference sequence). CDR3 bases: TGTGCCAGTAGTATTGTGGGTAATGAGCAGTTCTTC. Its translation is CASSIVGNEQFF.

This chain joins TRBV29-1 and TRBJ1-1; 8 bases agree with TRBD1. J lost 5 bases, V lost 3 bases, and 14 bases had no gene match. CDR1 and CDR2 (germline): SQVTM, ANQGSEA. The CDR3 length is 16 residues. The CDR3 loop reads CSVELRQGPSRTEAFF. The DNA of the CDR3 is TGCAGCGTTGAGCTCAGACAGGGGCCTTCGAGGACTGAAGCTTTCTTT.

J is TRBJ2-7 and V is TRBV7-2, with 14 bases aligning to TRBD2. V shed 4 bases, J shed 5 bases, and the junction held 7 bases outside the gene matches. The CDR3 totals 16 residues. Germline CDR1 SGHTA, CDR2 FQGNSA. Written as DNA, the CDR3 is TGTGCCAGCAGCTCCCGACTAGCGGGGGGGGTCAACGAGCAGTACTTC. Protein sequence: CASSSRLAGGVNEQYF.

In nucleotides, the CDR3 is TGTGCCAGCAGCCCGGGACAGGCGAACACTGAAGCTTTCTTT. It yields the protein CASSPGQANTEAFF. This chain uses TRBV7-6 with TRBJ1-1; 8 nucleotides align to TRBD1. Per the germline V gene, CDR1 is SGHVS and CDR2 is FNYEAQ. Trimming at V came to 5 bases and at J to 1 base, leaving 3 bases not matched to a gene. The CDR3 sequence is 14 residues long. Together with reference TRBV7-6 and TRBJ1-1, the CDR3 gives the full variable domain: GAGVSQSPRYKVTKRGQDVALRCDPISGHVSLYWYRQALGQGPEFLTYFNYEAQQDKSGLPNDRFSAERPEGSISTLTIQRTEQRDSAMYRCASSPGQANTEAFFGQGTRLTVV.

The chain recombines TRBV29-1 with TRBJ1-4; D uncertain. Trimming removed 4 bases at V and 7 bases at J, with 10 bases between. The CDR3 consists of 12 residues. Germline values: CDR1 SQVTM, CDR2 ANQGSEA. CDR3 residues: CSVVSGAEKLFF. The DNA for the CDR3 is TGCAGCGTTGTGTCGGGAGCTGAAAAACTGTTTTTT. Supplemented by reference TRBV29-1 and TRBJ1-4, the full variable domain reads SAVISQKPSRDICQRGTSLTIQCQVDSQVTMMFWYRQQPGQSLTLIATANQGSEATYESGFVIDKFPISRPNLTFSTLTVSNMSPEDSSIYLCSVVSGAEKLFFGSGTQLSVL.

The V call is TRBV11-3, the J call TRBJ1-1; perhaps TRBD1 as D (6 bases). The CDR3 covers 12 residues. CDR1 is SGHNT and CDR2 is YENEEA in the germline V gene. V lost 3 bases and J lost 9, with 11 bases in between. CDR3 in DNA: TGTGCCAGCAGCTTCTCAGGGGAGAAAGCTTTCTTT. This encodes CASSFSGEKAFF.

The chain uses TRBV5-1 and TRBJ2-7, with 9 bases identical to TRBD1. Germline values: CDR1 SGHRS, CDR2 YFSETQ. CDR3 length: 13 residues. V shed 2 bases and J 5 bases; nucleotides not matched to a gene: 2. The CDR3 sequence: CASSLQGADEQYF. The DNA of the CDR3 is TGCGCCAGCAGCTTACAGGGGGCCGACGAGCAGTACTTC.

This chain joins TRBV5-1 and TRBJ2-7; the D call may be TRBD1 or TRBD2 (5 bases each). The germline V gene has CDR1 SGHRS and CDR2 YFSETQ. V was pared by 6 bases and J by 2 bases, with 21 bases between. This CDR3 has 16 amino acids. CDR3 loop: CASTLEPGTDTYEQYF. As DNA, the CDR3 is TGCGCCAGCACCTTAGAGCCCGGGACGGATACCTACGAGCAGTACTTC.

The chain combines TRBV2 with TRBJ1-2, with D unresolved. Looked up from germline, CDR1 is SNHLY and CDR2 is FYNNEI. CDR3 length equals 13 residues. Trimming left V 3 bases short and J 3 bases short, with 8 bases between. In DNA, the CDR3 is TGTGCCAGCAGTGACAACAGCCACTATGGCTACACCTTC. Residues: CASSDNSHYGYTF.

The V and J genes are TRBV5-4 and TRBJ2-1; 15 nucleotides match TRBD2. V shed 3 bases, J shed 9 bases, and the junction held 7 bases outside the gene matches. The germline V gene encodes CDR1 SGHNT and CDR2 YYREEE (reference sequence). The CDR3 runs to 16 residues. The CDR3 is CASSWTSGGATVEQFF. The CDR3 DNA is TGTGCCAGCAGCTGGACTAGCGGGGGGGCGACGGTTGAGCAGTTCTTC. Variable domain in full (rest from reference TRBV5-4 and TRBJ2-1): ETGVTQSPTHLIKTRGQQVTLRCSSQSGHNTVSWYQQALGQGPQFIFQYYREEENGRGNFPPRFSGLQFPNYSSELNVNALELDDSALYLCASSWTSGGATVEQFFGPGTRLTVL.

The chain recombines TRBV24-1 with TRBJ2-2; tentative D call: TRBD2 (6 bases). From germline, CDR1 is KGHDR and CDR2 SFDVKD. The length of the CDR3 is 13 residues. V lost 7 bases and J lost 6, with 11 bases in between. CDR3 sequence reads: CATRGGVPGELFF. The CDR3 nucleotides read TGTGCCACCAGAGGAGGGGTTCCCGGGGAGCTGTTTTTT.

The chain links TRBV27 to TRBJ1-1, with TRBD1 identical over 7 bases. The germline V gene has CDR1 MNHEY and CDR2 SMNVEV (reference sequence). V gave up 6 bases and J gave up 5 bases; unmatched junction bases: 9. The CDR3 sequence is 14 residues long. The CDR3, as DNA: TGTGCCAGCAGACCAGGGGGAAGGTTTACTGAAGCTTTCTTT. Residues: CASRPGGRFTEAFF.

The rearrangement links TRBV7-3 to TRBJ2-5, with no clear D. Germline V gene lookup returns CDR1 SGHTA and CDR2 FQGTGA. The V gene lost 6 bases and the J gene lost 1 base, with 9 bases spanning the gap. The CDR3 extends over 13 amino acids. Here the CDR3 DNA reads TGTGCCAGCAGTGCACGGGTCCAAGAGACCCAGTACTTC. This gives the protein CASSARVQETQYF.

V usage is TRBV11-2 and J usage is TRBJ2-7, with 10 bases fitting TRBD1. V was clipped by 3 bases and J by 8 bases; unmatched bases: 1. Germline assignment: CDR1 SGHAT and CDR2 FQNNGV. The CDR3 has 12 amino acids. The CDR3 region is CASSLGQGKQYF. CDR3 DNA sequence: TGTGCCAGCAGCTTGGGACAGGGGAAGCAGTACTTC.

Only one count was recorded for this clone. The chain uses TRBV7-2 and TRBJ1-3; D unresolved. The CDR3 runs 17 residues. Trimming left V 0 bases short and J 1 base short, with 13 bases between. Germline loops: CDR1 SGHTA, CDR2 FQGNSA. CDR3 nucleotide sequence: TGTGCCAGCAGCTTAGCGCTCGTGGCGGGGTCTGGAAACACCATATATTTT. This translates into CASSLALVAGSGNTIYF. Looking up the rest from reference TRBV7-2 and TRBJ1-3 gives the full variable domain: GAGVSQSPSNKVTEKGKDVELRCDPISGHTALYWYRQSLGQGLEFLIYFQGNSAPDKSGLPSDRFSAERTGGSVSTLTIQRTQQEDSAVYLCASSLALVAGSGNTIYFGEGSWLTVV.

The chain employs TRBV12-5 and TRBJ2-3, with 9 bases that match TRBD1. Trimming cost V 3 bases and J 1 base; bases outside gene matches: 8. The CDR3 consists of 17 residues. Germline V gives CDR1 LGHNT, CDR2 FRNRAP. The CDR3 bases are TGTGCTAGTGGTTTTGACCCTCGGACAGGGGGCACAGATACGCAGTATTTT. This gives the protein CASGFDPRTGGTDTQYF.

The rearrangement uses TRBV19 and TRBJ2-1, with 13 positions matching TRBD2. Germline loops: CDR1 LNHDA, CDR2 SQIVND (reference sequence). With 5 bases clipped from V and 6 bases from J, the junction kept 10 bases outside the gene matches. The CDR3 contains 17 residues. CDR3 nucleotide sequence: TGTGCCAGTAGTCGGGGACTAGCGGGGTTGGGGGTCAATGAGCAGTTCTTC. Protein sequence: CASSRGLAGLGVNEQFF.

A single count supports this clone. This chain uses TRBV6-4 with TRBJ2-3; TRBD2 aligns across 7 bases. This CDR3 has 14 amino acids. After removal of 4 bases from V and 2 bases from J, the junction contained 3 bases not matched to a gene. Looked up from germline, CDR1 is MRHNA and CDR2 is SNTAGT. The DNA of the CDR3 is TGTGCCAGCAGTGTGACTAGCAACACAGATACGCAGTATTTT. This translates into CASSVTSNTDTQYF.

Notes on this clone: In the same sample, other DNA sequences code for this CDR3. In DNA, the CDR3 is TGTGCCAGCAGTTACGACAGGAACTATGGCTACACCTTC. Translated, it gives CASSYDRNYGYTF. This rearrangement joins TRBV6-5 to TRBJ1-2; possibly TRBD1 for D (6 bases). Germline V gives CDR1 MNHEY, CDR2 SVGAGI. This CDR3 has 13 residues. Trimming left V 2 bases short and J 2 bases short, with 6 bases between.

The chain is built from TRBV6-5 and TRBJ1-4, with 12 bases identical to TRBD1. Germline loops: CDR1 MNHEY, CDR2 SVGAGI. This CDR3 region has 14 residues. V lost 6 bases and J lost 8; bases outside the gene matches: 4. The chain's CDR3 is CASRRDRGQEKLFF. CDR3 in DNA: TGTGCCAGCAGACGGGACAGGGGGCAGGAAAAACTGTTTTTT.

The chain couples TRBV7-2 to TRBJ1-2; D gene unclear. CDR3 size: 15 residues. Germline CDR1 SGHTA, CDR2 FQGNSA. The V and J ends lost 0 bases and 6 bases respectively, with 14 bases between them. CDR3 DNA sequence: TGTGCCAGCAGCTTAGCGAGGGCGGAGCCCCATGGCTACACCTTC. This translates into CASSLARAEPHGYTF.

The V gene is TRBV10-2, the J gene TRBJ2-7; a possible D gene is TRBD2 (5 bases). Germline values: CDR1 WSHSY, CDR2 SAAADI. The CDR3 totals 14 residues. Trimming took off 2 bases at V and 0 bases at J, with 8 bases between the two ends. Written as DNA, the CDR3 is TGCGCCAGCAGTGAGGGCGGACTCTCCTACGAGCAGTACTTC. This sequence encodes CASSEGGLSYEQYF.

The V call is TRBV11-2, the J call TRBJ2-1, with 8 bases aligning to TRBD1. The CDR3 is 17 amino acids. J gave up 6 bases and V 5 bases, and 15 bases lay outside the gene matches. Germline CDR1 SGHAT, CDR2 FQNNGV. For the CDR3, the DNA is TGTGCCAGCAGCCCACACCTACAGGGGGAGCCTAGCAATGAGCAGTTCTTC. It encodes CASSPHLQGEPSNEQFF.